This TCR beta chain is drawn from a study of control samples from healthy donors and cancer patients. Repertoires were generated with immunoSEQ multiplex PCR, while TCRdb's copy carries only in-frame clones and drops some. The sample lists under 450,000 clones, 80% to 95% occurring once. This CDR3 is 14 amino acids long. V was pared by 0 bases and J by 0 bases, with 3 bases between. Germline values: CDR1 SGHRS, CDR2 YFSETQ. This rearrangement joins TRBV5-1 to TRBJ1-4; no definite D call. The origin of this receptor is a man aged 35-49 years with head and neck cancer. Sequenced material: PBMCs. CDR3 in DNA: TGCGCCAGCAGCTTGGTCCCAACTAATGAAAAACTGTTTTTT. It codes for CASSLVPTNEKLFF. Filled out from reference TRBV5-1 and TRBJ1-4, the complete variable domain reads KAGVTQTPRYLIKTRGQQVTLSCSPISGHRSVSWYQQTPGQGLQFLFEYFSETQRNKGNFPGRFSGRQFSNSRSEMNVSTLELGDSALYLCASSLVPTNEKLFFGSGTQLSVL.